This T cell receptor (beta chain) came from a study of cytotoxic CD8 clonotypes in ibrutinib-treated CLL. Study summary: Mean productive templates were 255,043; mean productive rearrangements were around 90,000.

Genomic DNA (roughly 2.2 micrograms) was obtained from cryopreserved PBMCs for construction of TCR beta libraries. Germline lookup yields CDR1 SGHTA and CDR2 FQGNSA. V was clipped by 3 bases and J by 7 bases; unmatched bases: 1. This CDR3 is 14 amino acids long. This clone turned up a few times. The intended depth for sequencing was 1 in 200,000 to 1 in 1 million T cells. The protocol was immunoSEQ multiplex PCR, while the TCRdb copy is restricted to in-frame clones and leaves out a portion. The sample carries 150,000 to 250,000 clones, approximately 72% recorded once. This chain connects TRBV7-2 to TRBJ1-4, with 11 positions matching TRBD1. The receptor was derived from a human donor with chronic lymphocytic leukemia. The sample here was PBMCs, taken after 24 months of ibrutinib treatment. The CDR3 DNA is TGTGCCAGCAGCTTGGACAGGGGGCCTGAAAAACTGTTTTTT. The encoded protein is CASSLDRGPEKLFF.